These T cell receptor beta chains were read from a single sample in a study of T cells in Graves' hyperthyroidism and ophthalmopathy. TCRdb ran MiXCR on the multiplex PCR reads and lists one entry per CDR3 protein. Among about 520,000 distinct CDR3 sequences listed, approximately 25% were seen once. Sequencing was performed on blood. The receptor set was obtained from a woman in her twenties or thirties with Graves' ophthalmopathy. Both conserved end residues are part of each CDR3. The order of the fields is clone size, V gene, J gene, D gene, CDR3 protein, CDR3 DNA. A D gene is named only where the DNA matches it firmly. Only part of the rows carry a size: once, few, many, or a class if the clone is expanded.

-	TRBV10-3	TRBJ1-6	-	CAISEGQNNSPLHF	TGTGCCATCAGTGAGGGACAGAACAATTCACCCCTCCACTTT
many	TRBV6-1	TRBJ2-7	TRBD1	CASTRAGTGSYEQYF	TGTGCCAGCACCAGGGCCGGGACAGGCTCCTACGAGCAGTACTTC
-	TRBV30	TRBJ1-6	-	CAWSVRLPLSPLHF	TGTGCCTGGAGTGTACGGCTCCCTCTTTCACCCCTCCACTTT
-	TRBV18	TRBJ1-2	-	CASSPRAGDAGYTF	TGTGCCAGCTCACCAAGGGCAGGGGACGCTGGCTACACCTTC
few	TRBV15	TRBJ2-5	-	CATSRDIAQETQYF	TGTGCCACCAGCAGAGATATTGCTCAAGAGACCCAGTACTTC
-	TRBV6-2/TRBV6-3	TRBJ2-7	TRBD1	CASSYTGQGGVMSYEQYF	TGTGCCAGCAGTTACACGGGACAGGGGGGGGTCATGTCCTACGAGCAGTACTTC
many	TRBV10-3	TRBJ2-7	-	CAIQPGQDYEQYF	TGTGCCATTCAACCGGGACAAGACTACGAGCAGTACTTC
many	TRBV20-1	TRBJ2-5	-	CSAGRTQETQYF	TGCAGTGCCGGGCGGACCCAAGAGACCCAGTACTTC
-	TRBV15	TRBJ2-5	TRBD2	CATSSPGLAAQETQYF	TGTGCCACCAGCAGCCCGGGACTAGCGGCCCAAGAGACCCAGTACTTC
few	TRBV15	TRBJ1-1	TRBD1	CATGTGGGEAFF	TGTGCCACCGGAACAGGGGGCGGTGAAGCTTTCTTT
-	TRBV7-9	TRBJ2-7	-	CASTESGQTYEQYF	TGTGCCAGCACCGAGAGCGGGCAGACCTACGAGCAGTACTTC
-	TRBV27	TRBJ2-7	TRBD2	CASSLSGGGAPYEQYF	TGTGCCAGCAGTTTATCGGGCGGGGGGGCACCCTACGAGCAGTACTTC
many	TRBV15	TRBJ1-5	-	CATRSAGANQPQHF	TGTGCCACCAGGTCTGCAGGGGCCAATCAGCCCCAGCATTTT
many	TRBV5-1	TRBJ2-1	TRBD1	CASSPEQGARSDEQFF	TGCGCCAGCAGCCCCGAACAGGGGGCGCGGAGTGATGAGCAGTTCTTC